This TCR beta chain appears in the sequencing data of a study of blood T cell repertoires in COVID-19. Study summary: Samples representing acute and convalescent COVID-19 were sourced from the United States, Italy and Spain.

The repertoire was sequenced with immunoSEQ multiplex PCR; TCRdb's copy has only in-frame clones and lacks some. The sample has around 340,000 clones; 86% are singletons. Across about two dozen US areas, participants ranged in age from 18 to 89 years. Participants reported their clinical history, and cohort assignment relied on those reports. The V gene's germline CDR1 is SGHAT and CDR2 FQNNGV. V lost 3 bases to trimming and J lost 8 bases, with 12 bases between them. This CDR3 has 13 residues. The TCR comes from a woman between 35 and 50 years old with acute COVID-19. The sequenced material came from PBMCs or T cells enriched from blood (not recorded which). The genes are TRBV11-2 and TRBJ2-3; D perhaps matches TRBD2 (5 bases). In nucleotides, the CDR3 is TGTGCCAGCAGCTTTTGGGAGAGGCGTACGCAGTATTTT. The encoded protein is CASSFWERRTQYF.